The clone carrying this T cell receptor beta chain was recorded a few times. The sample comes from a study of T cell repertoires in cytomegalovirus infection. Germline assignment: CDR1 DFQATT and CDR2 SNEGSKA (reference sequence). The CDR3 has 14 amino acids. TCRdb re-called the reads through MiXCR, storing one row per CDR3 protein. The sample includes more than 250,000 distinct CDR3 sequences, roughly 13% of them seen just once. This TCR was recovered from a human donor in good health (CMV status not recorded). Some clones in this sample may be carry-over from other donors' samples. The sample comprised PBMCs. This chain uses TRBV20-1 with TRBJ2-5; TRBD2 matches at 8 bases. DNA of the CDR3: TGCACCACCCCCCCGGGGGGGACCCAAGAGACCCAGTACTTC. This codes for CTTPPGGTQETQYF.